Shown below are 5 T cell receptor beta chains from a single sample sequenced in a study of T-cell memory formation after mild COVID-19. A single record per CDR3 protein comes from TCRdb applying MiXCR to the 5' RACE reads. This sample has about 290,000 distinct CDR3 sequences, with about 16% found just once. Sequencing was done on a sample of PBMCs or a T cell subset sorted from them (not recorded which). These receptors all come from a man between 18 and 35 years old who had mild COVID-19 (a few samples of this study predate the infection). Cell type and time point are not known.

The chain combines TRBV28 with TRBJ1-4; D not resolved. CDR1 is MDHEN, CDR2 SYDVKM, per germline. The CDR3 consists of 13 residues. The V end was cut by 8 bases, the J end by 6 bases, with 13 bases between. The CDR3 DNA sequence: TGTGCCAGCGGAATCGGGCAGGATGAAAAACTGTTTTTT. It codes for CASGIGQDEKLFF.

The rearrangement joins TRBV4-1 to TRBJ1-1; D remains unclear. CDR1 is MGHRA and CDR2 is YSYEKL in the germline V gene. The CDR3 consists of 13 residues. V was shortened by 4 bases and J by 6 bases, with 12 bases between the two germline ends. CDR3 nucleotide sequence: TGCGCCAGCAGCCCACGTCAGATCGCTGAAGCTTTCTTT. Protein sequence: CASSPRQIAEAFF.

This clonotype was seen a handful of times. J is TRBJ1-2 and V is TRBV5-1; TRBD1 matches at 7 bases. CDR3 size: 12 residues. CDR1 is SGHRS, CDR2 YFSETQ, per germline. Unmatched junction bases numbered 4, after V lost 5 bases and J lost 6 bases. CDR3 nucleotides: TGCGCCAGCAGGACAGGGATCGATGGCTACACCTTC. Its translation is CASRTGIDGYTF.

The rearrangement uses TRBV7-2 and TRBJ2-4; D unresolved. This CDR3 region has 14 residues. Between the trimmed V and J ends, which lost 6 bases and 2 bases, there was a span of 11 bases. Germline V lookup: CDR1 SGHTA, CDR2 FQGNSA. In DNA form, the CDR3 reads TGTGCCAGCAGTTACAGTATCTCCAAAAACATTCAGTACTTC. Translated: CASSYSISKNIQYF.

This clonotype has just a few counts. The chain has TRBV20-1 and TRBJ1-2, with 10 nucleotides matching TRBD1. Germline assignment: CDR1 DFQATT and CDR2 SNEGSKA (reference sequence). The CDR3 has 14 amino acids. After removal of 6 bases from V and 0 bases from J, the junction contained 4 bases not matched to a gene. Here the CDR3 reads CSARQGATNYGYTF. The CDR3 bases are TGCAGTGCGAGACAGGGGGCGACTAACTATGGCTACACCTTC.